The sequence of this TCR beta chain was determined in a study of shared clonotypes between healthy human individuals. In the study overall: There were three CD4 naive, three CD4 memory, two CD8 naive and one CD8 memory plates per donor.

Trimming cost V 3 bases and J 4 bases; bases outside gene matches: 8. CDR3 length: 16 amino acids. The germline gives CDR1 MNHEY, CDR2 SMNVEV (reference sequence). A remark on this clone: Its antigen is unknown.

Whole-study results and caveats: Clonotypes which were not shared had lower generation probabilities than clonotypes that all four donors shared.

As originally analysed: Junction-only sequences without quality scores came from ImmunoSEQ, so filtering differed. The data were produced by immunoSEQ multiplex PCR, yet TCRdb's version contains in-frame clones alone and is incomplete. For V, J and clone size, that table is used; D and trimming come from the DNA. In the table there are 650,000 to 700,000 clones, about 90% of which are singletons. The donor population consisted of healthy HIV-negative adults with no recent acute infections or vaccinations. The V and J genes are TRBV27 and TRBJ2-2; TRBD1 matches at 7 bases. The sequenced sample was memory CD8+ T cells from PBMCs. Subset defined: CD45RO+ cells pooled with CCR7-negative TemRA cells. The TCR sequence derives from a man between 18 and 35 years old in good health. Some clones in this sample may be carry-over from other donors' samples. The CDR3 DNA follows: TGTGCCAGCAGTTTCCACCGGGACAGACTCACCGGGGAGCTGTTTTTT. Translating it yields CASSFHRDRLTGELFF.